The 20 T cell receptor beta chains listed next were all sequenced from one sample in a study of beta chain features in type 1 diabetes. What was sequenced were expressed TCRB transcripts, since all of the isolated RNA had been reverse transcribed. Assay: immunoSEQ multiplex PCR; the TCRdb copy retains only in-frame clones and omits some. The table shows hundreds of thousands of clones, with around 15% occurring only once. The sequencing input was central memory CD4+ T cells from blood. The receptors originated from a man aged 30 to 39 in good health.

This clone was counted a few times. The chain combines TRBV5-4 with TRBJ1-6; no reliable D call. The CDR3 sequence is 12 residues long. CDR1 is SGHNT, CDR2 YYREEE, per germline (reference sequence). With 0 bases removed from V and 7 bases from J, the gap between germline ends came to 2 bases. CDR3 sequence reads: CASSLDNSPLHF. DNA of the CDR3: TGTGCCAGCAGCTTGGACAATTCACCCCTCCACTTT. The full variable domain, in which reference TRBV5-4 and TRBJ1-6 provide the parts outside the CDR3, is ETGVTQSPTHLIKTRGQQVTLRCSSQSGHNTVSWYQQALGQGPQFIFQYYREEENGRGNFPPRFSGLQFPNYSSELNVNALELDDSALYLCASSLDNSPLHFGNGTRLTVT.

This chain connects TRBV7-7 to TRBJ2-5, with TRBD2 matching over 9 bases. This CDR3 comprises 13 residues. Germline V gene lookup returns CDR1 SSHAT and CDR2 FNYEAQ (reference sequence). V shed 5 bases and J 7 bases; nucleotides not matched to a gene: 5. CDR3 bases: TGTGCCAGCAGCCCAGCGGGAGGCGGGACCCAGTACTTC. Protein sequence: CASSPAGGGTQYF.

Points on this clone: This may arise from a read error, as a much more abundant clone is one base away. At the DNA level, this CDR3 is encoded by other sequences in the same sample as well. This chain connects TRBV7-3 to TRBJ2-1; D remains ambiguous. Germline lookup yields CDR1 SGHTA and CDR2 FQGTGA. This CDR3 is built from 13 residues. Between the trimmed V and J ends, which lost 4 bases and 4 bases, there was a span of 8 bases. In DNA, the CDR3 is TGTGCCAGCAGCTCCGAACTTTACAATGAGCAGTTCTTC. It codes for CASSSELYNEQFF.

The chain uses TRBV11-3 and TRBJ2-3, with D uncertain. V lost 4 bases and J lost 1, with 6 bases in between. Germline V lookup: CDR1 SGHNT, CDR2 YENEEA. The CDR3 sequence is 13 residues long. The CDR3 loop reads CASSSLRTDTQYF. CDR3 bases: TGTGCCAGCAGCTCCCTGCGCACAGATACGCAGTATTTT.

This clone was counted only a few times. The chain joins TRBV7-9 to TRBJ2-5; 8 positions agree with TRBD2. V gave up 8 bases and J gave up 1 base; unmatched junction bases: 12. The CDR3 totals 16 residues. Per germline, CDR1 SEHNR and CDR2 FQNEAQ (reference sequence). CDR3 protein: CASATLISGTQETQYF. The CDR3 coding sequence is TGTGCCAGCGCTACTTTAATTAGCGGGACCCAAGAGACCCAGTACTTC.

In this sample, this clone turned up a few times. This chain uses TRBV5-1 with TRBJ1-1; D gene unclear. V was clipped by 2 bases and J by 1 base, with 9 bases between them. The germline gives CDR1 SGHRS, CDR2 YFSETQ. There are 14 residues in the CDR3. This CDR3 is CASSFTPTNTEAFF. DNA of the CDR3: TGCGCCAGCAGCTTTACCCCGACGAACACTGAAGCTTTCTTT. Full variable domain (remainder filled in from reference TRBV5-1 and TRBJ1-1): KAGVTQTPRYLIKTRGQQVTLSCSPISGHRSVSWYQQTPGQGLQFLFEYFSETQRNKGNFPGRFSGRQFSNSRSEMNVSTLELGDSALYLCASSFTPTNTEAFFGQGTRLTVV.

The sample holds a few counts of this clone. This CDR3 reads CASRDPGRNTIYF. In nucleotides, the CDR3 is TGCGCCAGCCGGGATCCTGGGCGAAACACCATATATTTT. The chain combines TRBV4-1 with TRBJ1-3; D not certain. Per the germline V gene, CDR1 is MGHRA and CDR2 is YSYEKL. The length of the CDR3 is 13 residues. Between the trimmed V and J ends, which lost 8 bases and 5 bases, there was a span of 13 bases.

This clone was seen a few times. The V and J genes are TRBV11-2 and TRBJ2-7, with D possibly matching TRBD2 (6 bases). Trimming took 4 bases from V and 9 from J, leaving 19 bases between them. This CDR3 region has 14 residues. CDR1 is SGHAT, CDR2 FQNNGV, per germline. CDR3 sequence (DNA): TGTGCCAGCAGCTCTAATGGTCGGGGACTCGGGCAGTACGTC. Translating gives CASSSNGRGLGQYV.

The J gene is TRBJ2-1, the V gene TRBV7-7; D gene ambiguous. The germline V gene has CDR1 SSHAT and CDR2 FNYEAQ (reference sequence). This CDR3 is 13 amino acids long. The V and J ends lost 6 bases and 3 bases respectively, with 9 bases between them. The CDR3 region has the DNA TGTGCCAGCAGTACAGAACTCTACAATGAGCAGTTCTTC. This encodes CASSTELYNEQFF. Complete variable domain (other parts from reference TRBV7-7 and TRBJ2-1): GAGVSQSPRYKVTKRGQDVTLRCDPISSHATLYWYQQALGQGPEFLTYFNYEAQPDKSGLPSDRFSAERPEGSISTLTIQRTEQRDSAMYRCASSTELYNEQFFGPGTRLTVL.

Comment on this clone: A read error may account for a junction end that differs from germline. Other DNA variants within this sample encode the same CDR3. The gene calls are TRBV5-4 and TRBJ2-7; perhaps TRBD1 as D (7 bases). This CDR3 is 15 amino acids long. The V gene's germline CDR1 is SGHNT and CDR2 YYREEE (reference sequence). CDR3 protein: CASSTYRGGTYEQYF. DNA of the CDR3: TGCGCCAGCAGCACATACAGGGGAGGCACCTACGAGCAGTACTTC.

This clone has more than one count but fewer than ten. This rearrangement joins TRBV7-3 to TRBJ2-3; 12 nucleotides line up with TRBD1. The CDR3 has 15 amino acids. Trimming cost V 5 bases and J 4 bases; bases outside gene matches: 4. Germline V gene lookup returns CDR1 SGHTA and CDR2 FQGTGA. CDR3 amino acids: CASSRGTGGADTQYF. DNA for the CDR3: TGTGCCAGCAGCAGAGGGACAGGGGGCGCAGATACGCAGTATTTT.

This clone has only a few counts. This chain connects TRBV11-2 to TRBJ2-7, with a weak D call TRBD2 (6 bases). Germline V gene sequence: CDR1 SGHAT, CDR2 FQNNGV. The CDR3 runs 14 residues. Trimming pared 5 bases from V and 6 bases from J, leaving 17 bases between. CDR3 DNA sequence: TGTGCCAGCAGCCCTCTGGGGGGTGTAGTCGAGCAGTACGTC. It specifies CASSPLGGVVEQYV.

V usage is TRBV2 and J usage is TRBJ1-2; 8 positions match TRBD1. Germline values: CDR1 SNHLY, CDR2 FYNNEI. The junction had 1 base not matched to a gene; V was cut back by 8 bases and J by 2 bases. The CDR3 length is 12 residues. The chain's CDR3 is CASGQGNYGYTF. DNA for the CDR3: TGTGCCAGCGGACAGGGAAACTATGGCTACACCTTC.

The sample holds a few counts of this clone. The chain's CDR3 is CASKLVRENIQYF. CDR3 DNA: TGTGCCAGCAAGTTAGTCAGGGAAAACATTCAGTACTTC. J is TRBJ2-4 and V is TRBV2, with TRBD1 as a possible D gene (5 bases). V was pared by 7 bases and J by 5 bases, with 12 bases between. The CDR3 runs to 13 residues. CDR1 is SNHLY and CDR2 is FYNNEI in the germline V gene.

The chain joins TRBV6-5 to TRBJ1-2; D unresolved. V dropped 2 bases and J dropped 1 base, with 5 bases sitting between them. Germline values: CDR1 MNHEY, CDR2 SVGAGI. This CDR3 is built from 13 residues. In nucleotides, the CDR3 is TGTGCCAGCAGTTACACTCTTAACTATGGCTACACCTTC. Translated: CASSYTLNYGYTF.

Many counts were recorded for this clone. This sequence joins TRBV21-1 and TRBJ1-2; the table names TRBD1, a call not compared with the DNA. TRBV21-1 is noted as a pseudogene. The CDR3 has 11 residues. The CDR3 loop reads CASSSRTGYTF. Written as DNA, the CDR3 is TGTGCCAGCAGCTCCCGGACAGGGTACACCTTC.

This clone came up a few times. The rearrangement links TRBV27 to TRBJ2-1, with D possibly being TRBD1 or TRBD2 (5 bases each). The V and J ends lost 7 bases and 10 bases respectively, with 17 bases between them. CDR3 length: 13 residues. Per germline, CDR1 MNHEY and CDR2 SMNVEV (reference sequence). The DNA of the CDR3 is TGTGCCAGCAAAGACAGAGGGCCGGGGGAGCAGTTCTTC. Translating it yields CASKDRGPGEQFF.

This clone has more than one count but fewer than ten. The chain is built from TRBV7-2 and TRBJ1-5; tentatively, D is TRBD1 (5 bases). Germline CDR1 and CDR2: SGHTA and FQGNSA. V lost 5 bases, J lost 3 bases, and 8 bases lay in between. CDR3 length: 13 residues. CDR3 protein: CASSRDANQPQHF. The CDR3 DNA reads TGTGCCAGCAGCCGGGACGCCAATCAGCCCCAGCATTTT.

CDR3 in amino acids: CASSPRGYNEQFF. CDR3 coding DNA: TGTGCCAGTAGTCCTCGGGGGTACAATGAGCAGTTCTTC. The gene calls are TRBV19 and TRBJ2-1; D is perhaps TRBD2 (6 bases). The CDR3 is made up of 13 amino acids. Germline lookup yields CDR1 LNHDA and CDR2 SQIVND (reference sequence). With 5 bases removed from V and 4 bases from J, the gap between germline ends came to 9 bases.

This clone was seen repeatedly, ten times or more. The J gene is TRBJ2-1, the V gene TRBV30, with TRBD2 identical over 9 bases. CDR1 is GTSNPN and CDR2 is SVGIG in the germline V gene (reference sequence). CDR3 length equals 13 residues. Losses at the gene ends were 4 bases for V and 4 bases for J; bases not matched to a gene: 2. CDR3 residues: CAWKGLAYNEQFF. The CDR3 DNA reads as TGTGCCTGGAAGGGACTAGCTTACAATGAGCAGTTCTTC.